This TCR beta chain emerged from a study of cytomegalovirus exposure and HLA in healthy donors. Findings and limits, study-wide: The study carried out a later analysis of TCR beta sequences. It associated some 18,000 of them with specific HLA alleles at a false discovery rate of 0.05. Sequences of the TCR beta chain were said to predict the HLA-A and HLA-B alleles of most subjects accurately.

In regard to this clone: The antigen remains unidentified. Sequence at one end of the junction differs from germline and may be a read error.

The CDR3 totals 14 residues. Germline V lookup: CDR1 SGHDN, CDR2 FVKESK. The PCR made use of 60 Vbeta and 13 Jbeta primers. Profiled with immunoSEQ multiplex PCR; TCRdb holds only in-frame clones, not every one. The sample records about 140,000 clones, around 80% being singletons. The TCR comes from a man younger than 40 in good health and CMV-seropositive. V gene TRBV14 combines with J gene TRBJ2-5; D perhaps matches TRBD2 (6 bases). The sequenced material came from PBMCs. In DNA, the CDR3 is TGTGCCAGCAGCCAAGGAGGTAGCGGAGAGGCCCAGTACTTC. Residues: CASSQGGSGEAQYF.